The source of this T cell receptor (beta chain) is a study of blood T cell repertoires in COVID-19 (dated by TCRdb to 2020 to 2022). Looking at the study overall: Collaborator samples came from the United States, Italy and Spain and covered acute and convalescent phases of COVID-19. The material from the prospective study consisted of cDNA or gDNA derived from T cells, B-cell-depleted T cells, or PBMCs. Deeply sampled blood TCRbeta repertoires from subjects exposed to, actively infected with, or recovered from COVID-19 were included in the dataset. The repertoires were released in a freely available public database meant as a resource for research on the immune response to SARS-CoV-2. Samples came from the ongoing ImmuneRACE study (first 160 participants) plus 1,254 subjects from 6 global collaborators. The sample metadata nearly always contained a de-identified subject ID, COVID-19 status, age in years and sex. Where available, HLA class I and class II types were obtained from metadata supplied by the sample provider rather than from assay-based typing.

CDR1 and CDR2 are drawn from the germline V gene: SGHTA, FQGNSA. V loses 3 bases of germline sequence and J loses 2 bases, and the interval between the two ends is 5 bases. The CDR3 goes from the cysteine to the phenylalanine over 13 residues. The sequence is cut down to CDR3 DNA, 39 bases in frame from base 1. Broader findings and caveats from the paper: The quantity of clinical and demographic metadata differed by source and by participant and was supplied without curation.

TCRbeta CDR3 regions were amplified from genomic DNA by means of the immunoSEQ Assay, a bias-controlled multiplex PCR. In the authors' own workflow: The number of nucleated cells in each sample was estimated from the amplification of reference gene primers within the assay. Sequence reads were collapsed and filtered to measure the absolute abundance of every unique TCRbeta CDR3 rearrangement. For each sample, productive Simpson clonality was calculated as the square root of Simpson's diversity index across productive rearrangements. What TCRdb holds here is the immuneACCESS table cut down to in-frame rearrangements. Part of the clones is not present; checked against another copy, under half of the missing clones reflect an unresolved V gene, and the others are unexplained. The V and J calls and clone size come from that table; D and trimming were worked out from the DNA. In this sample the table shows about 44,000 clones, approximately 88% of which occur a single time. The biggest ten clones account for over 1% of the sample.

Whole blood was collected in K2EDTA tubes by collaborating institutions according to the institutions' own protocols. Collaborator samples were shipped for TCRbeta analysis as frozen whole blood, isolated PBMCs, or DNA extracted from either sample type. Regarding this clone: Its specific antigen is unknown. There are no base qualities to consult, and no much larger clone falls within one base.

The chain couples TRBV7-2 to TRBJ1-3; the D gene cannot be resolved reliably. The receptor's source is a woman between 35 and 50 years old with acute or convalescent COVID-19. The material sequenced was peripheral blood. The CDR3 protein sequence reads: CASSFEPGNTIYF. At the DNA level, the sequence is TGTGCCAGCAGCTTCGAGCCTGGAAACACCATATATTTT.